This T cell receptor beta chain came from a study of T cells after yellow fever vaccination (dated by TCRdb to between 2018 and 2020). Background on the whole study: The SMART-Seq v4 Ultra Low Input RNA kit was used to prepare libraries from fractions with low cell numbers. Bulk TCR alpha and beta repertoires were sequenced longitudinally to track T-cell clones before and after primary and booster YFV17D yellow fever vaccination. The cohort comprised two healthy male donors, one aged 18 to 30 and one aged 30 to 40 years. Blood was collected at multiple timepoints before and after primary and secondary immunization, and bulk PBMC replicates and cell subsets were isolated.

General study outcomes and caveats: A small fraction of clonotypes showed up in both the CD4 and CD8 compartments, probably as a result of convergent recombination. The secondary T-cell response was weaker than the primary response but faster, peaking on day 5 instead of day 15. Because the study included only a couple of donors, the extent to which the findings can be generalized is limited. Because abundant contaminating clonotypes from the bulk population could be contained in FACS-sorted repertoires, computational filtering was required. Most clones expanded after primary vaccination were re-detected after the booster (around 96% of CD4 and 88% of CD8), suggesting broad memory maintenance.

Relative to germline, V is 5 bases shorter and J is 5 bases shorter, with 15 bases between their ends. The CDR3 goes from the cysteine to the phenylalanine over 14 residues. The kept DNA is CDR3 alone, 42 bases in frame from the first base. CDR1 SGHTA and CDR2 FQGNSA were looked up in the germline V gene. TCR cDNA was synthesized by 5'RACE template switching, which introduced a universal primer site and unique molecular identifiers. Priming of cDNA synthesis was performed from both the TCR alpha and TCR beta constant segments. Library amplification used two PCR steps, and the second PCR step added sample barcodes and sequencing adapters. Sequencing of the libraries was done on either Illumina HiSeq 2500 (2x100 bp) or NovaSeq (2x150 bp). In the source study's methods: Demultiplexing of reads and collapsing into UMI consensus sequences were performed with MIGEC, and V(D)J alignment was carried out with MiXCR. Clonotypes responding to the vaccine were identified with edgeR on replicate PBMC samples, with the criteria of FDR below 0.01 and a log2 fold change above 5 up to day 15. Bulk clonotypes were assigned CD4 or CD8 identity according to which sequenced CD4 or CD8 repertoire held them at higher abundance. The raw public reads went through TCRdb reprocessing: fastp at Q25, MiXCR clone calling, in-frame beta chains kept. Rows are combined by CDR3 protein, so each entry shows the most common genes and DNA. These V and J calls originate from TCRdb's pipeline instead of the authors' own analysis. The sample table records just under 600,000 distinct CDR3 sequences; 13% of these occur just once. Jointly, the top ten make up roughly an eighth of the sample.

Remarks on this clonotype: Its antigen remains undetermined. Base quality data are lacking; no much larger clone is found one base away.

In the paper's terms, the treatment or condition label means: live attenuated yellow fever vaccine strain. At each blood-draw timepoint, two biological replicates of bulk PBMCs were obtained. A standard Ficoll-Paque protocol was used to isolate PBMCs from peripheral blood. TriZol was used to extract RNA from bulk PBMCs, from CD4 and CD8 fractions, and from dextramer-positive and dextramer-negative fractions. The chain employs TRBV7-2 and TRBJ2-5; a tentative D call is TRBD2 (5 bases match). The material sequenced was PBMCs, taken on the day of the yellow fever booster vaccination. This sequence originates from a young man who received the YFV17D yellow fever vaccine. CDR3 protein: CASSAAGLGETQYF. The nucleotide sequence is given as TGTGCCAGCAGCGCGGCGGGTCTCGGGGAGACCCAGTACTTC.